This T cell receptor beta chain was retrieved from a study of identical twins. Study-level points and caveats: Reduced insertions were recorded for abundant cord blood beta clonotypes, with no such pattern in memory repertoires. Low generation probability was overrepresented in out-of-frame alpha sequences shared by twins. Invariant MAIT and iNKT cells could partly confound zero-insertion analyses.

Comments on this clonotype: Its target is not known.

TCRdb re-called the 5' RACE reads through MiXCR, storing one row per CDR3 protein. The sample records roughly 290,000 distinct CDR3 sequences, roughly 10% being singletons. This sample was also put to use in a study of yellow fever vaccine responses in identical twins.

The sequence was obtained from a woman younger than 30 in good health. The source material was CD8+ T cells sorted from blood.

The CDR3 loop reads CAWSGVGGPYSYNEQFF. The CDR3 nucleotides read TGTGCCTGGAGTGGAGTCGGGGGGCCCTATTCCTACAATGAGCAGTTCTTC. The rearrangement joins TRBV30 to TRBJ2-1; perhaps TRBD2 as D (7 bases). The CDR3 loop spans 17 amino acids. V was shortened by 1 base and J by 1 base, with 17 bases between the two germline ends. Germline V gene data show CDR1 as GTSNPN and CDR2 as SVGIG (reference sequence). The complete variable domain, with remaining parts taken from reference TRBV30 and TRBJ2-1, reads SQTIHQWPATLVQPVGSPLSLECTVEGTSNPNLYWYRQAAGRGLQLLFYSVGIGQISSEVPQNLSASRPQDRQFILSSKKLLLSDSGFYLCAWSGVGGPYSYNEQFFGPGTRLTVL.